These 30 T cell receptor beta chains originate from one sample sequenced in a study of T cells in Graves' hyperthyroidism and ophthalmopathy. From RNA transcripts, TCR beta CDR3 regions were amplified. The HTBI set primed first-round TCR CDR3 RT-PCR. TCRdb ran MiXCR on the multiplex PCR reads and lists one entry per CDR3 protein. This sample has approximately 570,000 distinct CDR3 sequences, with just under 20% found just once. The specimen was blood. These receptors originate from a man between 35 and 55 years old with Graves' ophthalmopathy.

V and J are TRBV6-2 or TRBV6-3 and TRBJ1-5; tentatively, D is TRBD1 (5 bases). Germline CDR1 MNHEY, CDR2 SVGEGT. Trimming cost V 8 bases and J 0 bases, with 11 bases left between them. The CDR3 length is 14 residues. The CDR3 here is CASFTGLSNQPQHF. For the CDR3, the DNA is TGTGCCAGCTTTACAGGCCTTAGCAATCAGCCCCAGCATTTT.

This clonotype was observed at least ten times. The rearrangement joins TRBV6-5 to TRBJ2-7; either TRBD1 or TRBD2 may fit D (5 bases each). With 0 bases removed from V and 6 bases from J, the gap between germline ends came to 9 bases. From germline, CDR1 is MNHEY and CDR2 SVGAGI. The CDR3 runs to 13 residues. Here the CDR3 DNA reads TGTGCCAGCAGTTACTCAGGGGCGGGCGAGCAGTACTTC. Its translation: CASSYSGAGEQYF.

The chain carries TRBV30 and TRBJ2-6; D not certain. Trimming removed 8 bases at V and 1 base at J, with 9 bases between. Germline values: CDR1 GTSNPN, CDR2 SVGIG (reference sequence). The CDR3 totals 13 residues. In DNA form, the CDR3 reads TGTGCCGGCCCAGGTTCTGGGGCCAACGTCCTGACTTTC. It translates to CAGPGSGANVLTF.

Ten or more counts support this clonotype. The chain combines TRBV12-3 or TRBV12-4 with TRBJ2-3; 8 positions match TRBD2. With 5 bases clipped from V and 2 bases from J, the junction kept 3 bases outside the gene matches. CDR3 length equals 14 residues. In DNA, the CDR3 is TGTGCCAGCAGTCGAGGACTAGCCACAGATACGCAGTATTTT. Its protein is CASSRGLATDTQYF.

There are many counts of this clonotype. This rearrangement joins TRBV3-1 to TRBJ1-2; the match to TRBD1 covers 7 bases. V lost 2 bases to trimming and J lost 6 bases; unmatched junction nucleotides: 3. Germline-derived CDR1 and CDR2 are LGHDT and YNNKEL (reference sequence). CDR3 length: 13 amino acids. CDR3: CASSQTGDDGYTF. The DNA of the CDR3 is TGTGCCAGCAGCCAAACAGGGGACGATGGCTACACCTTC.

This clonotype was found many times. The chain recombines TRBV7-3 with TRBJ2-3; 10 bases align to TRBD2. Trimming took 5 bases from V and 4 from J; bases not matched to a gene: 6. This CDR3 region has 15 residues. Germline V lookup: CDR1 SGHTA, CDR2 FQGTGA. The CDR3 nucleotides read TGTGCCAGCAGCGGTACTAGCGGGAACGCAGATACGCAGTATTTT. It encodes CASSGTSGNADTQYF.

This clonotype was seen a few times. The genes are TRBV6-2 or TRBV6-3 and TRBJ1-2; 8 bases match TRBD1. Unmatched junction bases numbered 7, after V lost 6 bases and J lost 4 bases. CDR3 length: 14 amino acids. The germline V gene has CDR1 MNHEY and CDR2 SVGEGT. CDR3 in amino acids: CASSPTGEAYGYTF. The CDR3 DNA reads TGTGCCAGCAGCCCGACAGGGGAGGCCTATGGCTACACCTTC.

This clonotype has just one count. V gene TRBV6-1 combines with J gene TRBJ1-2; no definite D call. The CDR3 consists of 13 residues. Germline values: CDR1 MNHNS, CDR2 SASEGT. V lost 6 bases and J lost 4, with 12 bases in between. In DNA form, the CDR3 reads TGTGCCAGCAGATTGGACGCGTCCTATGGCTACACCTTC. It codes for CASRLDASYGYTF.

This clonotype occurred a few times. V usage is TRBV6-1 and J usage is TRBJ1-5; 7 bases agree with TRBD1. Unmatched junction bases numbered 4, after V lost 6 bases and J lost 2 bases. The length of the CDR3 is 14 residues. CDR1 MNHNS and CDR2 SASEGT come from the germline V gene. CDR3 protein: CASSDTGGNQPQHF. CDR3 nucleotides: TGTGCCAGCAGCGATACAGGGGGCAATCAGCCCCAGCATTTT.

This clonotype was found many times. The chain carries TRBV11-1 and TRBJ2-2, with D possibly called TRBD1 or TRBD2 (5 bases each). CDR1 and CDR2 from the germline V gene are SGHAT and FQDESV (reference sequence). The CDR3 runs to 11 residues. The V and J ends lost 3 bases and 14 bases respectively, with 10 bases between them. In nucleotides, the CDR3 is TGTGCCAGCAGCTTGGGGGAAGATCTGTTTTTT. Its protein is CASSLGEDLFF.

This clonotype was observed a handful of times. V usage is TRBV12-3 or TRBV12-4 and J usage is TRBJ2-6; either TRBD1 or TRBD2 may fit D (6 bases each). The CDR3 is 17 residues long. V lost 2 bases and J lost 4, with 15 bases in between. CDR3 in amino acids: CASSLRRDTVGANVLTF. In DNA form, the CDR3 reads TGTGCCAGCAGTTTACGGAGGGACACTGTGGGGGCCAACGTCCTGACTTTC.

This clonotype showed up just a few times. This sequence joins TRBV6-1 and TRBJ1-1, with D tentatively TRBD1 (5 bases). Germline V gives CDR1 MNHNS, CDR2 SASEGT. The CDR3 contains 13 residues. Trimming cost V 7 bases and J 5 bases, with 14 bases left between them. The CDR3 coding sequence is TGTGCCAGCACCATGGGGGGGGGGACTGAAGCTTTCTTT. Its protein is CASTMGGGTEAFF.

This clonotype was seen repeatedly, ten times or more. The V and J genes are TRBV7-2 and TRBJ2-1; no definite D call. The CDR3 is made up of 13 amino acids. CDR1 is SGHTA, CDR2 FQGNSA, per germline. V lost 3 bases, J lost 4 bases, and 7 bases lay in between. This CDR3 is CASSFRVYNEQFF. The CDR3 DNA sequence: TGTGCCAGCAGCTTCAGAGTTTACAATGAGCAGTTCTTC.

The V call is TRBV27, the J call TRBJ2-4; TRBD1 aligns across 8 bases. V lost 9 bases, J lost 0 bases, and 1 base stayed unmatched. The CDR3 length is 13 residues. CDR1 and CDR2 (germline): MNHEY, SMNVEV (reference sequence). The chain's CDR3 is CASQGAAKNIQYF. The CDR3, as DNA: TGTGCCAGTCAGGGGGCAGCCAAAAACATTCAGTACTTC.

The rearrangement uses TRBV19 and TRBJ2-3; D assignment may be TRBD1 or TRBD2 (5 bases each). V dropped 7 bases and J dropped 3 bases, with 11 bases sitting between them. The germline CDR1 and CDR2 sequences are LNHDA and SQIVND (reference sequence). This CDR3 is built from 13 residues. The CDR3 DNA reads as TGTGCCAGTACCCACTGGGGGACAGATACGCAGTATTTT. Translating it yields CASTHWGTDTQYF.

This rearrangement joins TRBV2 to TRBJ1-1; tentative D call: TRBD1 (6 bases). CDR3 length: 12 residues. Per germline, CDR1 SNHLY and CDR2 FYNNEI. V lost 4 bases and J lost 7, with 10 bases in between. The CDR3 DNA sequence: TGTGCCAGCAGTGGGGGGGGCATTGAAGCTTTCTTT. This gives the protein CASSGGGIEAFF.

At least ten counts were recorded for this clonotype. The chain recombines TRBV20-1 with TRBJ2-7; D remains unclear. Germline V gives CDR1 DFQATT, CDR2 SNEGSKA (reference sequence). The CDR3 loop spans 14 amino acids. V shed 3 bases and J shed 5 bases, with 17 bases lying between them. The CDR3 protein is CSARRIESVNEQYF. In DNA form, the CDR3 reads TGCAGTGCTAGGAGGATAGAAAGTGTGAACGAGCAGTACTTC.

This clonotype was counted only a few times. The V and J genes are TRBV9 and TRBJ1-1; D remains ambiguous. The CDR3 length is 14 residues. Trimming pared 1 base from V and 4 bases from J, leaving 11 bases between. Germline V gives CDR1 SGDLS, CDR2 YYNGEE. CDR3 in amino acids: CASSVLAGGTEAFF. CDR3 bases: TGTGCCAGCAGCGTACTCGCAGGTGGCACTGAAGCTTTCTTT.

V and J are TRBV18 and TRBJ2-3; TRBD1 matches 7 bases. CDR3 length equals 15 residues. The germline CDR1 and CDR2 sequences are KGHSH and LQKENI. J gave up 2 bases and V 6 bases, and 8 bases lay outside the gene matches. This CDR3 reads CASSPDRDNTDTQYF. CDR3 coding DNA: TGTGCCAGCTCGCCTGACAGGGACAACACAGATACGCAGTATTTT. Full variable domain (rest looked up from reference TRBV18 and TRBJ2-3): NAGVMQNPRHLVRRRGQEARLRCSPMKGHSHVYWYRQLPEEGLKFMVYLQKENIIDESGMPKERFSAEFPKEGPSILRIQQVVRGDSAAYFCASSPDRDNTDTQYFGPGTRLTVL.

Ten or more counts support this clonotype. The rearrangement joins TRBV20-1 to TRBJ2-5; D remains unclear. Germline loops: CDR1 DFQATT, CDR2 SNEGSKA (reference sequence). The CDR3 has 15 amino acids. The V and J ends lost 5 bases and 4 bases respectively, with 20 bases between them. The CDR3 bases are TGCAGTGCTCCATCCGAGTCCTCGATGAGAGAGACCCAGTACTTC. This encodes CSAPSESSMRETQYF.

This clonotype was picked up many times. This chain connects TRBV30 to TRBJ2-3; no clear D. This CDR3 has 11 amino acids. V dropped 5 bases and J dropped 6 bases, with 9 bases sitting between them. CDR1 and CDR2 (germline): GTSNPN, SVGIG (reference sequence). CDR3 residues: CAWDIWDTQYF. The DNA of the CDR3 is TGTGCCTGGGACATCTGGGATACGCAGTATTTT.

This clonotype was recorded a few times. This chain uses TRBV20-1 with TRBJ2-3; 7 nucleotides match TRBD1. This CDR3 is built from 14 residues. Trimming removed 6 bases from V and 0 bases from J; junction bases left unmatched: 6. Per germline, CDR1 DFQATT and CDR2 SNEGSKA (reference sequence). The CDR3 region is CSAETGSSTDTQYF. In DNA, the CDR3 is TGCAGTGCCGAGACAGGGTCTAGCACAGATACGCAGTATTTT.

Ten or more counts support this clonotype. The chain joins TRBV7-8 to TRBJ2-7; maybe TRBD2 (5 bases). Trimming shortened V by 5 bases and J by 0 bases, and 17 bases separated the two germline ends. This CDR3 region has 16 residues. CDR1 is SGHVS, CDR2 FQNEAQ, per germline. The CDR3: CASSDYTSSPSYEQYF. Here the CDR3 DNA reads TGTGCCAGCAGCGATTATACTAGTTCCCCCTCCTACGAGCAGTACTTC.

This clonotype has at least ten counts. CDR3 amino acids: CASSSPPLNEQFF. The CDR3 bases are TGTGCCAGCAGTTCCCCTCCCCTCAATGAGCAGTTCTTC. This chain joins TRBV28 and TRBJ2-1; no firm D call. CDR1 and CDR2 from the germline V gene are MDHEN and SYDVKM. Deletions cut 4 bases from V and 6 bases from J, with 10 bases between. This CDR3 spans 13 amino acids.

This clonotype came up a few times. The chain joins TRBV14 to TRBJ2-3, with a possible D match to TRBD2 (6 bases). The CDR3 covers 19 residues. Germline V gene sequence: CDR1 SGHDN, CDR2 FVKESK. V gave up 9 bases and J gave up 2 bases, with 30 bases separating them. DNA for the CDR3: TGTGCCAGGAGGTTGTCCGAGGGGAGGAGGTCTCGGGACACAGATACGCAGTATTTT. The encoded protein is CARRLSEGRRSRDTDTQYF.

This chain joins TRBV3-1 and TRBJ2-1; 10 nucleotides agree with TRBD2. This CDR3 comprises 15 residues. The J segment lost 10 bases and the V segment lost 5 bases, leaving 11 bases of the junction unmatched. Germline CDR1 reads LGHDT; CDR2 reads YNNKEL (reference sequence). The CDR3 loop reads CASSALALAGGEQFF. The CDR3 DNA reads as TGTGCCAGCAGCGCCCTCGCTTTAGCGGGGGGCGAGCAGTTCTTC.

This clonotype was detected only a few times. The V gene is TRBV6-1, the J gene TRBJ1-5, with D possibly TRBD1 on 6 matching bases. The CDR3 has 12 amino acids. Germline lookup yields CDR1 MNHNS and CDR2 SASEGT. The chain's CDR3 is CAARQGNQPQHF. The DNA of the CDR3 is TGTGCAGCGCGACAGGGCAATCAGCCCCAGCATTTT.

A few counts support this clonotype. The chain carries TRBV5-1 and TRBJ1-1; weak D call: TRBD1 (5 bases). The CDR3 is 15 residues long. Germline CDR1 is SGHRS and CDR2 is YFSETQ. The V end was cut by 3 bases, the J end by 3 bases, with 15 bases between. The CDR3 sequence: CASSSADPGDTEAFF. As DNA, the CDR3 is TGCGCCAGCAGCTCCGCGGATCCGGGGGACACTGAAGCTTTCTTT.

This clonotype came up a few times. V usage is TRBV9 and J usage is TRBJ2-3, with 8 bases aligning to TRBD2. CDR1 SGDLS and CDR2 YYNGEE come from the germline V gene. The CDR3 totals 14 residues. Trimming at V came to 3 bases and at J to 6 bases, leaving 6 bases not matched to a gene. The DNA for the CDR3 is TGTGCCAGCAGCGACCGAGCGGGAGACGATACGCAGTATTTT. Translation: CASSDRAGDDTQYF.

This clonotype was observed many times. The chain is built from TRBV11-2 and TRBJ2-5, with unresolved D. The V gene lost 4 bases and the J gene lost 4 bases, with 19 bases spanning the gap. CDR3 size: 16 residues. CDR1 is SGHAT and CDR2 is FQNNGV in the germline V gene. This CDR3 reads CASSSTGLTMRETQYF. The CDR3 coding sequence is TGTGCCAGCAGCTCCACGGGCCTAACCATGAGAGAGACCCAGTACTTC.